The clone carrying this TCR beta chain was recorded once. The antigen is not known. This specimen belongs to a study of cytomegalovirus exposure and HLA in healthy donors. Study-level results: The study flagged about 160 TCR beta chains as cytomegalovirus-associated.

Trimming pared 3 bases from V and 6 bases from J, leaving 14 bases between. Germline loops: CDR1 MDHEN, CDR2 SYDVKM. This CDR3 is built from 15 residues. Only in-frame clones appear in the TCRdb table, and some are missing; sequencing was by immunoSEQ multiplex PCR. The data contain over 75,000 clones, roughly 85% of them singletons. The sequence came from a man aged 18 to 35 in good health and CMV-seropositive. Sample: PBMCs. The rearrangement links TRBV28 to TRBJ2-2; D ambiguous. As DNA, the CDR3 is TGTGCCAGCAGTTTTCTAGGCCGCGGCGCCGGGGAGCTGTTTTTT. It encodes CASSFLGRGAGELFF.